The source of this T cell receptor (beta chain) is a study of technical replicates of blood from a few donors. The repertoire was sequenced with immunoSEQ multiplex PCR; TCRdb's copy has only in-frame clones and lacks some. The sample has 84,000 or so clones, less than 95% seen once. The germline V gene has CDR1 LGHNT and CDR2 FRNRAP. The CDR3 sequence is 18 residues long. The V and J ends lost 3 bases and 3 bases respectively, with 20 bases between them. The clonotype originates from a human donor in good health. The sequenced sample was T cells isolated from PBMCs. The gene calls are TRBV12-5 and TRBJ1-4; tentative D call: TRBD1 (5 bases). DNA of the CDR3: TGTGCTAGTGGTTTAGGCGGTAAGGGGAATACTTCTAATGAAAAACTGTTTTTT. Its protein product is CASGLGGKGNTSNEKLFF.